This T cell receptor (beta chain) was recovered during a study of monozygotic twins with inflammatory bowel disease. Study-wide points: Repertoire likeness was no different across concordant and discordant twins, perhaps owing to restricted power. Fewer shared clonotypes with others were found in IBD patients than in healthy twins, especially with disease activity.

TCRdb reprocessed the 5' RACE reads and keeps a single row for each CDR3 protein, giving no DNA. The sample data list about 160,000 distinct CDR3 sequences. Per the germline V gene, CDR1 is SGHRS and CDR2 is YFSETQ. This CDR3 is built from 14 residues. Turning to this clonotype: Its target is unknown.

The chain employs TRBV5-1 and TRBJ2-1; absent DNA, TCRdb's TRBD1 call cannot be checked. Sequencing was done on a sample of blood. The origin of this receptor is a human donor with ulcerative colitis or Crohn's disease, or a healthy co-twin of an affected twin (not recorded which). This CDR3 is CASNRDSNYNEQSF.